These T cell receptor beta chains were read from a single sample in a study of blood T cell repertoires in COVID-19. This table comes from immunoSEQ multiplex PCR, and its TCRdb copy is limited to in-frame clones, with some not included. Among roughly 82,000 clones, 80% to 90% were seen once, and the ten largest hold over 15%. The sample comprised peripheral blood. The receptors originated from a woman aged 55-70 years with acute or convalescent COVID-19. Each CDR3 is given with its conserved first and last residue. Fields, in order: D gene, clone size, V gene, J gene, CDR3 protein, CDR3 DNA. The D gene is left open where the match is weak. For some rows the clone size is stated as once, few or many, or as a class when expanded; others skip it.

d_gene: TRBD1; abundance: -; v_gene: TRBV5-1; j_gene: TRBJ2-7; CDR3aa: CASTTGTGVYEQYF; CDR3nt: TGCGCCAGCACTACCGGGACAGGGGTCTACGAGCAGTACTTC
d_gene: -; abundance: -; v_gene: TRBV3-1/TRBV3-2; j_gene: TRBJ2-7; CDR3aa: CASRRQVLLDEQYF; CDR3nt: TGTGCCAGCAGGCGACAGGTACTTCTGGACGAGCAGTACTTC
d_gene: TRBD2; abundance: -; v_gene: TRBV2; j_gene: TRBJ2-3; CDR3aa: CVSRGELAGVDTQYF; CDR3nt: TGTGTCAGCAGGGGGGAACTAGCGGGGGTAGATACGCAGTATTTT
d_gene: -; abundance: -; v_gene: TRBV5-4; j_gene: TRBJ2-7; CDR3aa: CASSLSSSYDEQYF; CDR3nt: TGTGCCAGCAGCTTGTCTTCCTCCTACGACGAGCAGTACTTC
d_gene: TRBD1; abundance: -; v_gene: TRBV5-4; j_gene: TRBJ1-2; CDR3aa: CASSARDRVFVYGYTF; CDR3nt: TGTGCCAGCAGCGCTCGGGACAGGGTATTCGTCTATGGCTACACCTTC
d_gene: -; abundance: -; v_gene: TRBV5-6; j_gene: TRBJ2-7; CDR3aa: CASSLPGTASYEQYF; CDR3nt: TGTGCCAGCAGCTTACCCGGGACTGCCTCCTACGAGCAGTACTTC
d_gene: -; abundance: -; v_gene: TRBV15; j_gene: TRBJ1-2; CDR3aa: CATSRDPTPNYGYTF; CDR3nt: TGTGCCACCAGCAGAGATCCCACTCCTAACTATGGCTACACCTTC
d_gene: -; abundance: -; v_gene: TRBV4-1; j_gene: TRBJ2-7; CDR3aa: CASSQEEGNAGSYRDEQYF; CDR3nt: TGCGCCAGCAGCCAAGAGGAGGGGAATGCGGGGTCGTATAGGGACGAGCAGTACTTC
d_gene: TRBD1; abundance: -; v_gene: TRBV4-2; j_gene: TRBJ2-3; CDR3aa: CASSQEVQGPRYGQYF; CDR3nt: TGTGCCAGCAGCCAAGAGGTACAGGGGCCCCGTTATGGGCAGTATTTT
d_gene: -; abundance: -; v_gene: TRBV5-1; j_gene: TRBJ2-5; CDR3aa: CASSLNPEETQYF; CDR3nt: TGCGCCAGCAGCTTGAATCCGGAAGAGACCCAGTACTTC
d_gene: -; abundance: few; v_gene: TRBV3-1/TRBV3-2; j_gene: TRBJ2-1; CDR3aa: CASSQGGGAGQFF; CDR3nt: TGTGCCAGCAGCCAAGGGGGCGGCGCCGGGCAGTTCTTC
d_gene: -; abundance: -; v_gene: TRBV3-1/TRBV3-2; j_gene: TRBJ1-1; CDR3aa: CASSQTDFMAFF; CDR3nt: TGTGCCAGCAGCCAGACGGACTTTATGGCTTTCTTT
d_gene: -; abundance: -; v_gene: TRBV6-1; j_gene: TRBJ1-1; CDR3aa: CASSEANRGEAFF; CDR3nt: TGTGCCAGCAGTGAAGCGAACCGGGGTGAAGCTTTCTTT
d_gene: TRBD1; abundance: -; v_gene: TRBV6-2/TRBV6-3; j_gene: TRBJ1-5; CDR3aa: CASSFRKKWTGEQPQHF; CDR3nt: TGTGCCAGCAGCTTCCGGAAAAAATGGACAGGGGAACAGCCCCAGCATTTT
d_gene: -; abundance: -; v_gene: TRBV24-1; j_gene: TRBJ2-2; CDR3aa: CATRDSLSTGELFF; CDR3nt: TGTGCCACCAGGGACAGTCTCTCGACCGGGGAGCTGTTTTTT
d_gene: -; abundance: -; v_gene: TRBV3-1/TRBV3-2; j_gene: TRBJ1-2; CDR3aa: CASSPRSAPANYGYTF; CDR3nt: TGTGCCAGCAGCCCCCGTAGTGCGCCCGCTAACTATGGCTACACCTTC
d_gene: TRBD1; abundance: few; v_gene: TRBV7-9; j_gene: TRBJ2-2; CDR3aa: CASSLETGETGELFF; CDR3nt: TGTGCCAGCAGCTTAGAAACAGGGGAGACCGGGGAGCTGTTTTTT
d_gene: TRBD2; abundance: few; v_gene: TRBV29-1; j_gene: TRBJ2-7; CDR3aa: CSVGVGGGTSEQYF; CDR3nt: TGCAGCGTTGGGGTGGGCGGGGGTACGAGCGAGCAGTACTTC
d_gene: -; abundance: -; v_gene: TRBV4-1; j_gene: TRBJ2-3; CDR3aa: CASSQLGGARADTQYF; CDR3nt: TGCGCCAGCAGCCAATTGGGGGGGGCGCGGGCAGATACGCAGTATTTT
d_gene: -; abundance: -; v_gene: TRBV9; j_gene: TRBJ1-6; CDR3aa: CASLNSPLHF; CDR3nt: TGTGCCAGTTTAAATTCACCCCTCCACTTT
d_gene: TRBD2; abundance: -; v_gene: TRBV5-1; j_gene: TRBJ2-1; CDR3aa: CASSPTSGIHNEQFF; CDR3nt: TGCGCCAGCAGCCCGACTAGCGGGATTCACAATGAGCAGTTCTTC
d_gene: TRBD1; abundance: -; v_gene: TRBV5-1; j_gene: TRBJ1-2; CDR3aa: CASSLDEAGGYGYTF; CDR3nt: TGCGCCAGCAGCTTGGATGAGGCAGGGGGCTATGGCTACACCTTC
d_gene: -; abundance: -; v_gene: TRBV6-2/TRBV6-3; j_gene: TRBJ2-3; CDR3aa: CASSYGEKASTDTQYF; CDR3nt: TGTGCCAGCAGTTACGGGGAGAAGGCTAGCACAGATACGCAGTATTTT
d_gene: -; abundance: -; v_gene: TRBV6-2/TRBV6-3; j_gene: TRBJ2-3; CDR3aa: CASRPPGSTDTQYF; CDR3nt: TGTGCCAGCAGGCCTCCGGGAAGCACAGATACGCAGTATTTT
d_gene: TRBD1; abundance: -; v_gene: TRBV5-1; j_gene: TRBJ1-2; CDR3aa: CASSPDRASRGYTF; CDR3nt: TGCGCCAGCAGCCCCGACAGGGCGTCGCGTGGCTACACCTTC
d_gene: TRBD2; abundance: once; v_gene: TRBV10-3; j_gene: TRBJ2-1; CDR3aa: CAISESGAGGPHEQFF; CDR3nt: TGTGCCATCAGTGAGTCGGGAGCGGGGGGGCCGCATGAGCAGTTCTTC
d_gene: TRBD1; abundance: -; v_gene: TRBV4-2; j_gene: TRBJ1-3; CDR3aa: CASSLGGQGSGNTIYF; CDR3nt: TGTGCCAGCAGCCTTGGGGGACAGGGTTCAGGAAACACCATATATTTT
d_gene: -; abundance: -; v_gene: TRBV30; j_gene: TRBJ1-4; CDR3aa: CAWERGNEKLFF; CDR3nt: TGTGCCTGGGAGAGGGGGAATGAAAAACTGTTTTTT
d_gene: TRBD1; abundance: -; v_gene: TRBV2; j_gene: TRBJ2-6; CDR3aa: CASTVDRAGANVLTF; CDR3nt: TGTGCCAGCACCGTCGACAGGGCTGGGGCCAACGTCCTGACTTTC
d_gene: TRBD2; abundance: -; v_gene: TRBV7-9; j_gene: TRBJ2-6; CDR3aa: CASSLSGSTGSGANVLTF; CDR3nt: TGTGCCAGCAGCTTAAGCGGGAGTACCGGCTCTGGGGCCAACGTCCTGACTTTC
d_gene: TRBD1; abundance: -; v_gene: TRBV6-5; j_gene: TRBJ1-5; CDR3aa: CASSYRGQGHQPQHF; CDR3nt: TGTGCCAGCAGTTATCGGGGACAGGGCCATCAGCCCCAGCATTTT
d_gene: TRBD1; abundance: -; v_gene: TRBV24-1; j_gene: TRBJ1-2; CDR3aa: CATSAGQQGYTF; CDR3nt: TGTGCCACCAGTGCGGGACAGCAAGGCTACACCTTC
d_gene: TRBD1; abundance: -; v_gene: TRBV7-8; j_gene: TRBJ1-2; CDR3aa: CASSPTPQGAYGYTF; CDR3nt: TGTGCCAGCAGCCCGACACCACAGGGGGCTTATGGCTACACCTTC
d_gene: -; abundance: -; v_gene: TRBV9; j_gene: TRBJ2-2; CDR3aa: CASSVAAHTGELFF; CDR3nt: TGTGCCAGCAGCGTTGCGGCACACACCGGGGAGCTGTTTTTT
d_gene: -; abundance: once; v_gene: TRBV29-1; j_gene: TRBJ2-2; CDR3aa: CSVDPGNTGELFF; CDR3nt: TGCAGCGTTGATCCAGGGAACACCGGGGAGCTGTTTTTT
d_gene: -; abundance: -; v_gene: TRBV3-1/TRBV3-2; j_gene: TRBJ1-5; CDR3aa: CASSQTQSGYQPQHF; CDR3nt: TGTGCCAGCAGCCAAACTCAGTCAGGGTATCAGCCCCAGCATTTT
d_gene: -; abundance: -; v_gene: TRBV6-2/TRBV6-3; j_gene: TRBJ1-2; CDR3aa: CASSPTPNYGYTF; CDR3nt: TGTGCCAGCAGCCCGACACCTAACTATGGCTACACCTTC
d_gene: -; abundance: -; v_gene: TRBV2; j_gene: TRBJ1-2; CDR3aa: CASFGGGARRNYGYTF; CDR3nt: TGTGCCAGTTTTGGAGGGGGGGCCCGCCGGAACTATGGCTACACCTTC
d_gene: TRBD2; abundance: -; v_gene: TRBV9; j_gene: TRBJ2-1; CDR3aa: CASSGGLVGVEQFF; CDR3nt: TGTGCCAGCAGCGGAGGACTAGTCGGCGTGGAGCAGTTCTTC
d_gene: TRBD2; abundance: -; v_gene: TRBV3-1/TRBV3-2; j_gene: TRBJ2-1; CDR3aa: CASSQGGGASYNEQFF; CDR3nt: TGTGCCAGCAGCCAAGGCGGGGGGGCCTCCTACAATGAGCAGTTCTTC
d_gene: TRBD1; abundance: few; v_gene: TRBV27; j_gene: TRBJ1-1; CDR3aa: CASRGQGRTEAFF; CDR3nt: TGTGCCAGCAGGGGACAGGGGAGAACTGAAGCTTTCTTT
d_gene: TRBD2; abundance: once; v_gene: TRBV6-5; j_gene: TRBJ2-7; CDR3aa: CASGMGLAQRYEQYF; CDR3nt: TGTGCCAGCGGCATGGGACTAGCGCAGCGCTACGAGCAGTACTTC
d_gene: -; abundance: -; v_gene: TRBV6-6; j_gene: TRBJ1-2; CDR3aa: CASSYAGLSGDYGYTF; CDR3nt: TGTGCCAGCAGTTACGCGGGACTATCTGGGGACTATGGCTACACCTTC
d_gene: TRBD1; abundance: -; v_gene: TRBV18; j_gene: TRBJ1-1; CDR3aa: CASSPGDRVSAEAFF; CDR3nt: TGTGCCAGCTCACCGGGGGACAGGGTTTCCGCTGAAGCTTTCTTT